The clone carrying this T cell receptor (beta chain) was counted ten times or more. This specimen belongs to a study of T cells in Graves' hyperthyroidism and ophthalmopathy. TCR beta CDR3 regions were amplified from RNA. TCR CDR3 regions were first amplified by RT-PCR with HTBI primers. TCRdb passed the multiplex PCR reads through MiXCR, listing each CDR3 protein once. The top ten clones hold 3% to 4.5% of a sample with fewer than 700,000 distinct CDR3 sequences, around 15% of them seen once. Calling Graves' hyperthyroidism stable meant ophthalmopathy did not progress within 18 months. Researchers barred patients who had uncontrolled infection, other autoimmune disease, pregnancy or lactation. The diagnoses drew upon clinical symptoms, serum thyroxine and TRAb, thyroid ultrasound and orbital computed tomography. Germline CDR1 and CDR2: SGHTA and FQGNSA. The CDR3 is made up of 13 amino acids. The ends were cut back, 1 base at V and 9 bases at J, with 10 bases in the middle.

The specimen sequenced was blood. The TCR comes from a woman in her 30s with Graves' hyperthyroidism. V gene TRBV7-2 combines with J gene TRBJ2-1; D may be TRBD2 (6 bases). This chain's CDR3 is CASSLVQGGEQFF. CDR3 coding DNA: TGTGCCAGCAGCTTAGTCCAGGGAGGTGAGCAGTTCTTC.